Listed here is a single T cell receptor (beta chain). This sample is part of a study of blood T cell repertoires in COVID-19. The ends were cut back, 5 bases at V and 2 bases at J, with 12 bases in the middle. The CDR3 is 14 amino acids. Germline CDR1 SGHTA, CDR2 FQGNSA. Produced via immunoSEQ multiplex PCR; TCRdb's table is partial and in-frame only. The data contain 70,000 or so clones, around 89% of them singletons. This chain links TRBV7-2 with TRBJ2-5; D perhaps matches TRBD1 (6 bases). The specimen sequenced was peripheral blood. The TCR originated in a woman older than 75 with active COVID-19. In DNA form, the CDR3 reads TGTGCCAGCAGCACCGGACAGATACAAGAGACCCAGTACTTC. Protein sequence: CASSTGQIQETQYF.